The present TCR beta chain was sequenced within a study of cytomegalovirus exposure and HLA in healthy donors. Study as a whole: Previous work identified roughly 120 million unique TCR beta sequences from about 179 million T cells. Whole-study findings and limits: Available immune exposure information covered CMV serostatus only. A later analysis linked a missense variant in DCLRE1C to the trimming of TCR beta V and J genes.

Germline CDR1 MDHEN, CDR2 SYDVKM. This CDR3 contains 14 residues. V shed 3 bases and J shed 2 bases, with 10 bases lying between them. Primers: 60 Vbeta forward and 13 Jbeta reverse. This table comes from immunoSEQ multiplex PCR, and its TCRdb copy is limited to in-frame clones, with some not included. Counted here are approximately 190,000 clones, 75% to 90% occurring once; the ten biggest clones make up approximately 1.1%. Comment on this clone: Its antigen remains unknown.

Healthy people donating bone marrow made up the donors. The J gene is TRBJ2-5, the V gene TRBV28; perhaps TRBD2 as D (5 bases). This TCR was sampled from a boy aged 2-9 years in good health and CMV-seronegative. Sequenced: PBMCs. The CDR3 DNA sequence: TGTGCCAGCAGTTTTGGCGGGCAGCAAGAGACCCAGTACTTC. Protein sequence: CASSFGGQQETQYF.